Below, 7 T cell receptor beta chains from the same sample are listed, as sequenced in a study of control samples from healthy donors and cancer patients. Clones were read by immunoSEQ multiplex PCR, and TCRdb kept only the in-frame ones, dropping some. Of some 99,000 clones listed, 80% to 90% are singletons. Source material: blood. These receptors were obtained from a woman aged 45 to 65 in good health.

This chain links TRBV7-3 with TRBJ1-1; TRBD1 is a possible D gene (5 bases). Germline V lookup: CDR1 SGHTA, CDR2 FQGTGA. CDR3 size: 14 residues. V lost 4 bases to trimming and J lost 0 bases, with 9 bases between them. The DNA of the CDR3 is TGTGCCAGCAGCTCCTCGACAGTGAACACTGAAGCTTTCTTT. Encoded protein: CASSSSTVNTEAFF. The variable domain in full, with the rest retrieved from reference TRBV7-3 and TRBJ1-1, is GAGVSQTPSNKVTEKGKYVELRCDPISGHTALYWYRQSLGQGPEFLIYFQGTGAADDSGLPNDRFFAVRPEGSVSTLKIQRTERGDSAVYLCASSSSTVNTEAFFGQGTRLTVV.

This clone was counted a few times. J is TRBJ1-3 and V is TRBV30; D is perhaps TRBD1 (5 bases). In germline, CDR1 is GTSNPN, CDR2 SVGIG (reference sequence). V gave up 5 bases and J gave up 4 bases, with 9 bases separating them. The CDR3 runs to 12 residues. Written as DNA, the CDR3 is TGTGCCTGGGGCGGGACCGGAAACACCATATATTTT. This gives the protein CAWGGTGNTIYF.

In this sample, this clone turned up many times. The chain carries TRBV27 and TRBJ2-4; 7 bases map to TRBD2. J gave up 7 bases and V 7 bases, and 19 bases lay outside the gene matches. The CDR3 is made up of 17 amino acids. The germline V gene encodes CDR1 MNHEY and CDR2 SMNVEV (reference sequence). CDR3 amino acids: CASTALRGDYPNNIQYF. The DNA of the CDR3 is TGTGCCAGCACCGCCCTCCGGGGGGACTATCCTAATAACATTCAGTACTTC.

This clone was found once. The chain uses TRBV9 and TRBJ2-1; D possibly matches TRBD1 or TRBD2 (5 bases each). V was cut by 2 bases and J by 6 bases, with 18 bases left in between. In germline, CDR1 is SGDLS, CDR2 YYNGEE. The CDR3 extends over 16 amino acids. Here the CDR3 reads CASSVTGATAGNEQFF. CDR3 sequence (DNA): TGTGCCAGCAGCGTTACCGGGGCAACTGCTGGCAATGAGCAGTTCTTC.

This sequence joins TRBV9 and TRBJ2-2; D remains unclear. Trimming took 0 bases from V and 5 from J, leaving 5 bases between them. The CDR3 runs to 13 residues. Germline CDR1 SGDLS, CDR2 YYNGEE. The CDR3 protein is CASSVVSTGELFF. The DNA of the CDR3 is TGTGCCAGCAGCGTAGTTAGTACCGGGGAGCTGTTTTTT.

This chain's CDR3 is CASSFSGGADTQYF. The CDR3 coding sequence is TGTGCCAGCAGCTTTAGCGGGGGGGCAGATACGCAGTATTTT. The chain is built from TRBV7-3 and TRBJ2-3; TRBD2 aligns across 11 bases. The CDR3 spans 14 residues. The ends lost 3 bases at V and 4 bases at J; junction bases unmatched: 0. Germline CDR1 reads SGHTA; CDR2 reads FQGTGA.

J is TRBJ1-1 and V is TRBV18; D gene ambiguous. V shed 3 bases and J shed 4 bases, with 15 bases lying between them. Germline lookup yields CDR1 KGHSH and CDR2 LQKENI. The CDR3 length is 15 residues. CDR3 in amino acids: CASSPDRAGGTEAFF. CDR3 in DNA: TGTGCCAGCTCACCCGATCGGGCGGGTGGCACTGAAGCTTTCTTT.